The sequence of this T cell receptor beta chain was determined in a study of Ad26.COV2.S vaccination and SARS-CoV-2 variants (dated by TCRdb to the early 2020s). Some background on the complete study: Donors in the vaccine arm were drawn from COV1001, a phase I-IIa trial of Ad26.COV2.S in healthy adults that was multicentre, randomized, double-blind and placebo-controlled. Investigators remained blinded to trial group allocation during experiments and outcome assessment. Trial participants were randomized into five groups of five, in which low-dose or high-dose Ad26.COV2.S was given once or twice, or placebo was given on both occasions. TCRbeta repertoire sequencing served as the tool for gauging how specific and how broad the SARS-CoV-2-reactive T cell receptors were following Ad26.COV2.S vaccination. Ad26.COV2.S was given intramuscularly at 5x10^10 or 1x10^11 viral particles, as a single shot or as two shots 56 days apart. A total of about 30 samples were included in the TCR-sequenced set, comprising around 19 Ad26.COV2.S vaccine recipients, 5 placebo recipients and 8 SARS-CoV-2 convalescent individuals. The paper as a whole reports these results and caveats: Substantial breadth of spike-specific CD8+ and CD4+ T cell responses was reported after vaccination. Vaccine and placebo recipients had similar non-spike TCR breadth, a finding consistent with the vaccine containing only spike. According to the authors, total T cell responses may have been underestimated by the TCR breadth and depth analyses. The study lacked the statistical power to compare responses across vaccine doses or regimens. Ad26.COV2.S recipients had higher spike-specific TCR breadth than placebo recipients (P = 0.0014).

This sample's treatment or condition label indicates: about 20 received Ad26.COV2.S at low or high dose, single or two shots; about 5 received placebo; per-sample allocation not given. For vaccine and placebo recipients, repertoires were sequenced using samples collected on day 63 after the first injection. In Cohort 1b, 25 or so adults aged 18-55 years were enrolled at a single site in Boston, USA, between 29 July and 7 August 2020. As a vaccine, Ad26.COV2.S was a replication-incompetent adenovirus type 26 vector that expressed a prefusion-stabilized SARS-CoV-2 spike protein derived from the original Wuhan strain. V ends up 5 bases short and J 4 bases short, with an unmatched junction base count of 7. The CDR3 sequence holds 15 residues, the cysteine and phenylalanine included. Just CDR3 DNA is preserved here, 45 bases in frame from base 1. CDR1 and CDR2 were assigned from the germline V gene as MNHEY and SVGAGI.

The immunoSEQ Assay was used to sequence TCRbeta CDR3 regions. After extraction, genomic DNA underwent amplification by bias-controlled multiplex PCR, followed by high-throughput sequencing. Per the original workflow: To quantify the absolute abundance of every unique TCRbeta CDR3 region, sequences were collapsed and filtered. T cell fraction was estimated by normalizing TCRbeta template counts to usable DNA, with usable DNA measured through amplification of reference genes found in all nucleated cells. Repertoire TCRs were annotated as SARS-CoV-2-specific by exact matching of V gene, CDR3 amino acid sequence and J gene to a known reactive TCR set. The reference SARS-CoV-2 TCR set was derived from MIRA and filtered for enrichment in COVID-19-positive ImmuneCODE repertoires, a step that removed public or cross-reactive TCRs. Using the MIRA antigens, annotated TCRs were further analysed by specific ORF or by position within an ORF. Depth was the summed frequency of annotated unique rearrangements, while breadth was defined as annotated unique rearrangements over total unique productive rearrangements. TCR breadth was compared between groups using two-sided Wilcoxon rank-sum tests. Here the immuneACCESS table is served through TCRdb, limited to in-frame sequences with V and J called. Missing clones are a known gap in these copies; in checked studies unresolved V genes cover under half, and the rest lacks a known reason. Clone size and the V and J calls come from that table; the DNA yielded D and trimming. Within this sample are around 450,000 clones, with roughly 89% of them counted one time only. The ten biggest clones cover around 2.5% of the sample.

On this clone: The target of this receptor is not known. Qualities for individual bases were not recorded, and no much larger clone is one base off.

The sequence came from a person aged 18-65 years who received the Ad26.COV2.S COVID-19 vaccine or a placebo. The starting material was peripheral blood, obtained in a trial of Ad26.COV2.S vaccine versus placebo. The rearranged segments are TRBV6-5 and TRBJ1-4; a stretch of 7 junction bases matches TRBD1. The CDR3 corresponds to CASSTRQGGNEKLFF. At the DNA level, the sequence is TGTGCCAGCAGTACTCGACAGGGAGGTAATGAAAAACTGTTTTTT.